This T cell receptor beta chain was sequenced in a study of PD-1 blockade in classical Hodgkin lymphoma. Study background: On a schedule of every 2 weeks, patients received nivolumab 3 mg/kg intravenously. Findings and limits, study-wide: Compared with baseline, CD4+ but not CD8+ TCR diversity had risen significantly by C4D1. Before treatment, TCR diversity in newly diagnosed patients was reportedly lower than in healthy donors.

Regarding this clone: The antigen remains unidentified.

Germline V lookup: CDR1 WSHSY, CDR2 SAAADI. The CDR3 is 12 amino acids. V was pared by 10 bases and J by 6 bases, with 10 bases between. Method: immunoSEQ multiplex PCR; TCRdb's copy keeps in-frame clones and lacks some. The sample consists of about 100,000 clones, around nine tenths of them appearing once. Autologous stem cell transplantation was followed by relapse in every patient, and brentuximab vedotin exposure varied. Best responses fell into complete response, partial response or progressive disease. The gene calls are TRBV10-2 and TRBJ1-6, with a possible D match to TRBD1 (5 bases). The TCR was taken from a human donor with classical Hodgkin lymphoma. Sequences were derived from peripheral blood mononuclear cells (PBMCs), sampled before the second cycle of nivolumab. CDR3 residues: CATGTVNSPLHF. CDR3 DNA sequence: TGCGCCACCGGGACGGTTAATTCACCCCTCCACTTT.